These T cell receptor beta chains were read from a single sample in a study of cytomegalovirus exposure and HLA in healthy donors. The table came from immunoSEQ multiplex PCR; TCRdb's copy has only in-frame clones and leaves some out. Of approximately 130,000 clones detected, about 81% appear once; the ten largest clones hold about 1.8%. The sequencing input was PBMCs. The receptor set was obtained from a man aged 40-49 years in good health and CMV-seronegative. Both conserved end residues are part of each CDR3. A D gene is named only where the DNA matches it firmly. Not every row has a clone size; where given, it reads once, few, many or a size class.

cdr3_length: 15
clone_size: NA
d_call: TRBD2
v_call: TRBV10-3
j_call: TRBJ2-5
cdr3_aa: CATSALAGSQETQYF
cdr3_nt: TGTGCCACCTCGGCTTTAGCGGGAAGCCAAGAGACCCAGTACTTC

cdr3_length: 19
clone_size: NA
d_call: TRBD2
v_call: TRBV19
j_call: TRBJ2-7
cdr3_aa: CASSIMGTSGGAVLYEQYF
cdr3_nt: TGTGCCAGTAGTATCATGGGGACTAGCGGGGGGGCCGTTCTCTACGAGCAGTACTTC

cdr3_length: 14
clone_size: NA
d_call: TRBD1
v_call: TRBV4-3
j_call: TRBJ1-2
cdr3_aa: CASSRGQVGYGYTF
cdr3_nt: TGCGCCAGCAGCCGCGGACAGGTCGGCTATGGCTACACCTTC

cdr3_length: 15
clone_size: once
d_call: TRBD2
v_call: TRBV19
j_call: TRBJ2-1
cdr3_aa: CASSPTSGRTDEQFF
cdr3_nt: TGTGCCAGTAGTCCTACTAGCGGGAGGACCGATGAGCAGTTCTTC

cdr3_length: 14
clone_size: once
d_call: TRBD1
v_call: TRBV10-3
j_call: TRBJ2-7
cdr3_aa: CAISESRQGYEQYF
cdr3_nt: TGTGCCATCAGTGAGTCGAGACAGGGCTACGAGCAGTACTTC

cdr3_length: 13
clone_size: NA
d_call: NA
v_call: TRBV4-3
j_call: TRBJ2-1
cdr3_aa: CASSQVGHNEQFF
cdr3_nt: TGCGCCAGCAGCCAAGTTGGCCACAATGAGCAGTTCTTC

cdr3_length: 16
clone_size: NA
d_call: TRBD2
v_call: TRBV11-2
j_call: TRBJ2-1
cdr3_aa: CASSLGAGVTYNEQFF
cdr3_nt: TGTGCCAGCAGCTTAGGAGCGGGGGTCACCTACAATGAGCAGTTCTTC

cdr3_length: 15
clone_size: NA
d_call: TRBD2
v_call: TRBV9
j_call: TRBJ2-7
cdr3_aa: CASSVNAGVGDEQYF
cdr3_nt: TGTGCCAGCAGCGTAAACGCGGGAGTGGGGGACGAGCAGTACTTC

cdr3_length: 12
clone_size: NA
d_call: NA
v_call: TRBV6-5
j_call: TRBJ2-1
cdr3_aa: CASRYRGNEQFF
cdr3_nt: TGTGCCAGCAGGTATAGGGGAAATGAGCAGTTCTTC

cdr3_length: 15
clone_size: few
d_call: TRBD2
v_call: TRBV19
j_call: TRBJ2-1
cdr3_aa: CASHPRTSPNNEQFF
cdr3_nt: TGTGCCAGTCATCCCCGGACTAGCCCAAACAATGAGCAGTTCTTC

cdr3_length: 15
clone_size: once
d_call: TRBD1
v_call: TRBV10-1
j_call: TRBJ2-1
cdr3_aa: CASSEPGTGYNEQFF
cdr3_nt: TGCGCCAGCAGTGAACCCGGGACAGGCTACAATGAGCAGTTCTTC

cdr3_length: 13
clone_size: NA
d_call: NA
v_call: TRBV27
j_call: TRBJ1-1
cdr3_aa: CASSMSMNTEAFF
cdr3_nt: TGTGCCAGCAGTATGTCAATGAACACTGAAGCTTTCTTT

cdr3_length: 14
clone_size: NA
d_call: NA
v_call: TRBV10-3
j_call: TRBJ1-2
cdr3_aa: CAISESPVNYGYTF
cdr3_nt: TGTGCCATCAGTGAGTCGCCGGTTAACTATGGCTACACCTTC

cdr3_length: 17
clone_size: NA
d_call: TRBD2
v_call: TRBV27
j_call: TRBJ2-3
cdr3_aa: CASSYSRLAGVPDTQYF
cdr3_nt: TGTGCCAGCAGCTACTCCCGACTAGCGGGAGTGCCAGATACGCAGTATTTT

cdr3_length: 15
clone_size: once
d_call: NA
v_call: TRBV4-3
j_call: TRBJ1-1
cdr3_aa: CASSQERGMNTEAFF
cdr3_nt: TGCGCCAGCAGCCAAGAACGGGGGATGAACACTGAAGCTTTCTTT

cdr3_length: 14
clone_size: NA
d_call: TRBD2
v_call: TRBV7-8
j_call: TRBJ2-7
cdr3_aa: CASSRRGLDGEQYF
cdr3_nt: TGTGCCAGCAGCCGACGAGGACTAGACGGCGAGCAGTACTTC

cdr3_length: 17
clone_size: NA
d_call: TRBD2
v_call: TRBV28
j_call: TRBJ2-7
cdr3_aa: CASSAPGLAGDLYEQYF
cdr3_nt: TGTGCCAGCAGTGCCCCTGGACTAGCGGGAGACCTCTACGAGCAGTACTTC

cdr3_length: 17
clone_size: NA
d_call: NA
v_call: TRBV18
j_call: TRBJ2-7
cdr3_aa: CASSPPAQGPQSSEQYF
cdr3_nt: TGTGCCAGCTCACCACCCGCTCAGGGGCCCCAATCATCCGAGCAGTACTTC

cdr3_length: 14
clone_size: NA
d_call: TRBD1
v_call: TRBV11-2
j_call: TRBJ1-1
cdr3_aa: CASSSSRGQGTAFF
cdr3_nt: TGTGCCAGCAGCTCCTCAAGGGGACAGGGAACGGCTTTCTTT

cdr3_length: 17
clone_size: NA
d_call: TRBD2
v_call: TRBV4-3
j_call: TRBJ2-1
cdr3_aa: CASSHTAGVISYNEQFF
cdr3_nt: TGCGCCAGCAGCCATACTGCGGGGGTTATCTCCTACAATGAGCAGTTCTTC

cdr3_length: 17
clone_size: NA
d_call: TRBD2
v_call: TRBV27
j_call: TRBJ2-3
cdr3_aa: CASSNRRLAGATDTQYF
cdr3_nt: TGTGCCAGCAGCAATAGGAGACTAGCGGGAGCAACAGATACGCAGTATTTT

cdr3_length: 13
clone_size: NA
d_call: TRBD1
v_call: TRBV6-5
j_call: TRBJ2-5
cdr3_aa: CASRGTVQETQYF
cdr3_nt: TGTGCCAGCAGGGGGACAGTCCAAGAGACCCAGTACTTC

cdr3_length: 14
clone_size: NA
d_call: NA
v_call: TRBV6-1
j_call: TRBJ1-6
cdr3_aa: CASSDGGGLSPLHF
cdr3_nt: TGTGCCAGCAGTGATGGTGGGGGACTTTCACCCCTCCACTTT

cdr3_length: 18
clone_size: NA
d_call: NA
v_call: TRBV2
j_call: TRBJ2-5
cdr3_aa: CASTRGTYERQKQETQYF
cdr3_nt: TGTGCCAGCACCCGAGGGACTTACGAACGACAAAAACAAGAGACCCAGTACTTC

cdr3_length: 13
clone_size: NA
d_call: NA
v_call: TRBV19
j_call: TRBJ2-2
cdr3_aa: CASNGQPTGELFF
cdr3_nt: TGTGCCAGTAATGGACAGCCCACCGGGGAGCTGTTTTTT

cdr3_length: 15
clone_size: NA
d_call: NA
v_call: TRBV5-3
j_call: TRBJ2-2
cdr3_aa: CARSFGTQNTGELFF
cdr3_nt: TGTGCCAGAAGCTTCGGGACTCAGAACACCGGGGAGCTGTTTTTT

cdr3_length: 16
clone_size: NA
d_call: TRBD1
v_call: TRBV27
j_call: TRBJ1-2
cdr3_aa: CASSLLGTGAGSGYTF
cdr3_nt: TGTGCCAGCAGTTTATTGGGGACAGGGGCGGGGTCTGGCTACACCTTC

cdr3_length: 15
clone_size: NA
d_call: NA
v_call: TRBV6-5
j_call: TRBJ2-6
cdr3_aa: CASSPPTSGANGLTF
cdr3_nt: TGTGCCAGTTCACCCCCCACCTCTGGGGCCAACGGCCTGACTTTC

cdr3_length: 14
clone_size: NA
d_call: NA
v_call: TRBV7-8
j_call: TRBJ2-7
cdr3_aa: CASSLGLAVQGQYF
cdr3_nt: TGTGCCAGCAGCTTAGGGCTAGCGGTACAGGGGCAGTACTTC

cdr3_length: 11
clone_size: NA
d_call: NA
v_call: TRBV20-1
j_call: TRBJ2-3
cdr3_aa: CSARITDTQYF
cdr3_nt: TGCAGTGCTAGAATAACAGATACGCAGTATTTT

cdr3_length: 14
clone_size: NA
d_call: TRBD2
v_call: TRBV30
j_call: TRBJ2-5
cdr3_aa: CAWSVLRGSETQYF
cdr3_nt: TGTGCCTGGAGTGTCTTGCGGGGGTCGGAGACCCAGTACTTC

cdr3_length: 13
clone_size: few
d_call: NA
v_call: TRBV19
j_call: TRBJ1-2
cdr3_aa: CASSMDQAYGYTF
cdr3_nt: TGTGCCAGTAGTATGGATCAGGCCTATGGCTACACCTTC

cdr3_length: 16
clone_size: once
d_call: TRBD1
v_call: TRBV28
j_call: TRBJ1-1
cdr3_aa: CASREPFGTAHTEAFF
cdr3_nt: TGTGCCAGCAGGGAGCCATTTGGGACAGCACACACTGAAGCTTTCTTT

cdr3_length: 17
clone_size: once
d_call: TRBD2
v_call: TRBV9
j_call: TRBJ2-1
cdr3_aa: CASSDGTSGGAYNEQFF
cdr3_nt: TGTGCCAGCAGCGACGGGACTAGCGGGGGGGCTTACAATGAGCAGTTCTTC

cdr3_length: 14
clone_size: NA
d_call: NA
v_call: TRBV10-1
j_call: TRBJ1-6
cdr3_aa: CASSDGRGGRPLHF
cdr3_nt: TGCGCCAGCAGTGACGGCAGGGGCGGGAGACCCCTCCACTTT

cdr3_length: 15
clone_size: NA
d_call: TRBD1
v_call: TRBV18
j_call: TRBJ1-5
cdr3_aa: CASSPSRDRGQPQHF
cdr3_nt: TGTGCCAGCTCACCGTCCCGGGACAGGGGACAGCCCCAGCATTTT

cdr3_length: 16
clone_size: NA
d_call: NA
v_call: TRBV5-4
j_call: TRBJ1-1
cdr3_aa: CASSPPTGPMNTEAFF
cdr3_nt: TGTGCCAGCAGCCCACCCACAGGTCCTATGAACACTGAAGCTTTCTTT

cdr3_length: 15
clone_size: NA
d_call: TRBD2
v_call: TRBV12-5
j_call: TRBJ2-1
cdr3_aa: CASGPRLAGLNEQFF
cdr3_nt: TGTGCTAGTGGCCCTAGACTAGCGGGACTCAATGAGCAGTTCTTC

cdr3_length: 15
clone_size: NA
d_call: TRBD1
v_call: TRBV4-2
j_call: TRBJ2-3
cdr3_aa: CASSYGTDLTDTQYF
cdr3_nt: TGTGCCAGCAGCTACGGGACAGACCTCACAGATACGCAGTATTTT

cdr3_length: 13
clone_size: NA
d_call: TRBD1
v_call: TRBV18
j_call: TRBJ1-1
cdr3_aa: CASSADRATEAFF
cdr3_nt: TGTGCCAGCTCTGCAGACAGGGCCACTGAAGCTTTCTTT

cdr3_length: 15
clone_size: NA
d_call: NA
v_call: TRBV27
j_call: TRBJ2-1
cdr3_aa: CASSTISSSYNERFF
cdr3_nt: TGTGCCAGCAGTACGATCTCTAGCTCCTACAATGAGCGGTTCTTC

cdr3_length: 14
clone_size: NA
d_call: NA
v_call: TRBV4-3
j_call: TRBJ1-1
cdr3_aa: CASSQDPGNTEAFF
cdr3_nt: TGCGCCAGCAGCCAAGATCCAGGGAACACTGAAGCTTTCTTT

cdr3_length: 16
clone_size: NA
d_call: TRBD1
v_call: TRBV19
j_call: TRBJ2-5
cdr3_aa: CASSLGQGHLGETQYF
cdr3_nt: TGTGCCAGTAGTCTAGGACAGGGTCATCTTGGGGAGACCCAGTACTTC

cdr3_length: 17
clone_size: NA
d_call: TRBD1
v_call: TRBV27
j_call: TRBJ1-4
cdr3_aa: CASSLSRRGTGDEKLFF
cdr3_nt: TGTGCCAGCAGTTTATCTCGGAGGGGGACAGGGGATGAAAAACTGTTTTTT

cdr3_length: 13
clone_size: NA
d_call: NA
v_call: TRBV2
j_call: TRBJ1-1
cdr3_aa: CASRATGNTEAFF
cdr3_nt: TGTGCCAGCCGAGCGACAGGGAACACTGAAGCTTTCTTT

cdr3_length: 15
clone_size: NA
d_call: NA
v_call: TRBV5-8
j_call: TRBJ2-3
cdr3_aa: CASSLTGQGHHTQYF
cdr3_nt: TGTGCCAGCAGCTTAACGGGACAAGGCCACCATACGCAGTATTTT

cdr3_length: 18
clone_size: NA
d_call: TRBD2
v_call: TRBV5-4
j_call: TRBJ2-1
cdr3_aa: CASSLAGLAGGSYNEQFF
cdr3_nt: TGTGCCAGCAGCTTGGCCGGCTTAGCGGGAGGGTCCTACAATGAGCAGTTCTTC

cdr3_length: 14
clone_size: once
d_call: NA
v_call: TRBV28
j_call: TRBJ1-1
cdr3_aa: CASIRGGDVAEAFF
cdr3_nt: TGTGCCAGCATTCGAGGGGGGGATGTGGCTGAAGCTTTCTTT

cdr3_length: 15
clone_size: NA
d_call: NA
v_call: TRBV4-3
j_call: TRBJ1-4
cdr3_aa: CASSQVGRTNEKLFF
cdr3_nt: TGCGCCAGCAGCCAAGTTGGCAGAACTAATGAAAAACTGTTTTTT

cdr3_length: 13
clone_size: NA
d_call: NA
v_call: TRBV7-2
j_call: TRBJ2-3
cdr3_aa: CASSLVGTDTQYF
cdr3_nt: TGTGCCAGCAGCTTAGTCGGCACAGATACGCAGTATTTT

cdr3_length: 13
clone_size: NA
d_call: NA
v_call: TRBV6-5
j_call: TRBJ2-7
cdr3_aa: CASRERASYEQYF
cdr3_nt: TGTGCCAGCCGGGAGAGGGCTTCCTACGAGCAGTACTTC

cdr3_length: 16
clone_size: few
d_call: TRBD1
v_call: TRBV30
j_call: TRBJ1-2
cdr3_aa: CAWSNLGQAALYGYTF
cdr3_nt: TGTGCCTGGAGTAATTTAGGACAGGCAGCCCTCTATGGCTACACCTTC

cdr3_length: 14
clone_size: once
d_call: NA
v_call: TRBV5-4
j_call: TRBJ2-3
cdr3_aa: CASSLRVSTDTQYF
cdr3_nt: TGTGCCAGCAGCTTGCGGGTTAGCACAGATACGCAGTATTTT

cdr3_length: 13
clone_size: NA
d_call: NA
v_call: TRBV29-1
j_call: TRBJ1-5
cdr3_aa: CSVVQGSNQPQHF
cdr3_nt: TGCAGCGTTGTACAGGGTAGCAATCAGCCCCAGCATTTT